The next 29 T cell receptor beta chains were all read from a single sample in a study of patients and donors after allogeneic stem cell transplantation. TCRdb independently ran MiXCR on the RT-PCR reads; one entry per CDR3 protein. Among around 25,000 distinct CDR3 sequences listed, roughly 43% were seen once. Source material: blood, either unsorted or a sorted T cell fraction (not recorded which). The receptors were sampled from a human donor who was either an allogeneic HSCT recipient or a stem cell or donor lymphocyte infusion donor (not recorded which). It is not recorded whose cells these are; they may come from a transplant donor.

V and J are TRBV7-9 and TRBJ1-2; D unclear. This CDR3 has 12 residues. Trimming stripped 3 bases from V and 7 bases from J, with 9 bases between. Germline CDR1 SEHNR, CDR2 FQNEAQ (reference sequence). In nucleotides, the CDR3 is TGTGCCAGCAGCTTCCCGGGGTCTGGCTACACCTTC. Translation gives CASSFPGSGYTF. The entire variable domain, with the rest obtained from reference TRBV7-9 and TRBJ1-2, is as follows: DTGVSQNPRHKITKRGQNVTFRCDPISEHNRLYWYRQTLGQGPEFLTYFQNEAQLEKSRLLSDRFSAERPKGSFSTLEIQRTEQGDSAMYLCASSFPGSGYTFGSGTRLTVV.

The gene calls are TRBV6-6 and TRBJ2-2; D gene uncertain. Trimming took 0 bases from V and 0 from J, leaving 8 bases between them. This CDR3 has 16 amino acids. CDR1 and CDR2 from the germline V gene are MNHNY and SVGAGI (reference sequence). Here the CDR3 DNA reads TGTGCCAGCAGTTACTCAGTAGGGACGAACACCGGGGAGCTGTTTTTT. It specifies CASSYSVGTNTGELFF.

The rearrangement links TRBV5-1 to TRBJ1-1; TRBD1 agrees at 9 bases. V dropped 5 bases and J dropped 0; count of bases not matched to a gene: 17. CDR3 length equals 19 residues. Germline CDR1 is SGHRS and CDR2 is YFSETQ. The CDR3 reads CASSSSKTGGIGMNTEAFF. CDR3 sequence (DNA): TGCGCCAGCAGTTCCAGTAAAACAGGGGGCATTGGGATGAACACTGAAGCTTTCTTT.

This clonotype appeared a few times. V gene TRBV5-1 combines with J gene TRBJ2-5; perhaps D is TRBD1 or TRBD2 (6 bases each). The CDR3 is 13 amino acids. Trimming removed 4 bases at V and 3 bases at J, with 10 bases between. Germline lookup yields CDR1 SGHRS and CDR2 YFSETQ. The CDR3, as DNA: TGCGCCAGCAGCAGGGGGGCGAAAGAGACCCAGTACTTC. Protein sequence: CASSRGAKETQYF.

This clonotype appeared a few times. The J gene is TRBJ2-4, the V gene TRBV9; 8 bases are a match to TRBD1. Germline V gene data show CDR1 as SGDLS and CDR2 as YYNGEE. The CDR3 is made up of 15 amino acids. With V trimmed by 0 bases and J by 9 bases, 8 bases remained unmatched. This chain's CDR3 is CASSVDGQGNSIQYF. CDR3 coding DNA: TGTGCCAGCAGCGTAGATGGACAGGGTAATAGCATTCAGTACTTC.

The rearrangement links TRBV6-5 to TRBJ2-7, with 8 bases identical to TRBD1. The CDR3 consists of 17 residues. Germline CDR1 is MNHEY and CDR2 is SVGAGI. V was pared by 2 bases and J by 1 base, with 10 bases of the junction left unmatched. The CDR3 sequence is CASSYPSTGEYSYEQYF. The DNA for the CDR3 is TGTGCCAGCAGTTACCCCTCGACAGGGGAATATTCCTACGAGCAGTACTTC.

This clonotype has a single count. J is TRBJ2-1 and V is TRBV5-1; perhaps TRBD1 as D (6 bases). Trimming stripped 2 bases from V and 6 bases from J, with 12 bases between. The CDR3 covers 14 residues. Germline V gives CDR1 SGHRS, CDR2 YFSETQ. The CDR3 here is CASSFRGSGNEQFF. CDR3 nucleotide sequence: TGCGCCAGCAGCTTTAGGGGGAGCGGCAATGAGCAGTTCTTC.

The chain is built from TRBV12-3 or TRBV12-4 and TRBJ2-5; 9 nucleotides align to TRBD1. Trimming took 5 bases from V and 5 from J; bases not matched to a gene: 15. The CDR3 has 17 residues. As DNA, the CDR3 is TGTGCCAGCAGTCCACCCGGGACAGGGAGGATGGCGGAGACCCAGTACTTC. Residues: CASSPPGTGRMAETQYF.

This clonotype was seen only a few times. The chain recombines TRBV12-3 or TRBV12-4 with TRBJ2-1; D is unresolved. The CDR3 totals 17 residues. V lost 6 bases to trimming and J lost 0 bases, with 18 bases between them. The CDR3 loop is CASSSPETDPSYNEQFF. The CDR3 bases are TGTGCCAGCAGCTCTCCTGAGACTGACCCCTCCTACAATGAGCAGTTCTTC.

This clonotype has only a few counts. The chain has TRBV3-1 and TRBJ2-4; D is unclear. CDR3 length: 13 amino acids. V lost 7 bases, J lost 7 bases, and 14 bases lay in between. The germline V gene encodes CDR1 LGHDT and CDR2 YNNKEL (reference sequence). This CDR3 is CASKGRVGNIQYF. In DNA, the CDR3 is TGTGCCAGCAAAGGCCGAGTAGGGAACATTCAGTACTTC.

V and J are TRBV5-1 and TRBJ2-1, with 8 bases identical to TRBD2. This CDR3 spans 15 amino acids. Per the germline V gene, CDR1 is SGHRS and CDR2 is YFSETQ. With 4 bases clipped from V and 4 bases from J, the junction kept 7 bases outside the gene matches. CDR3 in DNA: TGCGCCAGCAGCCCGCGGACTAGCAGTTACAATGAGCAGTTCTTC. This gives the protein CASSPRTSSYNEQFF.

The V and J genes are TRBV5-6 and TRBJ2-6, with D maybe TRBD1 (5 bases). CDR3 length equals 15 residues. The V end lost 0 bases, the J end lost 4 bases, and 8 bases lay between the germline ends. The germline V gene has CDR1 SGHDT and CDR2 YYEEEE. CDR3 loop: CASSLEGAGANVLTF. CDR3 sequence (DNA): TGTGCCAGCAGCTTGGAAGGGGCCGGGGCCAACGTCCTGACTTTC.

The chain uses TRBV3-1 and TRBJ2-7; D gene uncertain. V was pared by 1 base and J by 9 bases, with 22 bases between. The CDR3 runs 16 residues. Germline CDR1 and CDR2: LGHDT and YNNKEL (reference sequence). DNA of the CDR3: TGTGCCAGCAGCCAAGGCCCACTTTTTATCCTACGAGGGCAGTACTTC. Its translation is CASSQGPLFILRGQYF.

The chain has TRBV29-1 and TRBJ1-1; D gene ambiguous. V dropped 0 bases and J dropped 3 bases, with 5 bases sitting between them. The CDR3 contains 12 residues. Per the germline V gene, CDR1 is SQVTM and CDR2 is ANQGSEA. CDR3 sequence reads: CSVEDTDTEAFF. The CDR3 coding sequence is TGCAGCGTTGAAGATACTGACACTGAAGCTTTCTTT. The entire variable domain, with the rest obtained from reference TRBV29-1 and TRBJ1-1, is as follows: SAVISQKPSRDICQRGTSLTIQCQVDSQVTMMFWYRQQPGQSLTLIATANQGSEATYESGFVIDKFPISRPNLTFSTLTVSNMSPEDSSIYLCSVEDTDTEAFFGQGTRLTVV.

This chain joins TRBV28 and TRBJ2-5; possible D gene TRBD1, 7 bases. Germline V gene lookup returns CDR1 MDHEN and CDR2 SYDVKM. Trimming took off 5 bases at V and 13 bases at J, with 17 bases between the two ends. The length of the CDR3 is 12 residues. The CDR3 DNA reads TGTGCCAGCAGTACCACGAACAGGGGAGGGTACTTC. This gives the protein CASSTTNRGGYF.

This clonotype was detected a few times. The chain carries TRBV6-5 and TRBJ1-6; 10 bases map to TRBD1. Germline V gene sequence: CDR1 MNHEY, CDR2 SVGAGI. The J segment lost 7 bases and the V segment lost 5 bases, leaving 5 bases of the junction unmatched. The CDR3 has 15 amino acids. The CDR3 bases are TGTGCCAGCAGTCGACAGGGGGCATGGAATTCACCCCTCCACTTT. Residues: CASSRQGAWNSPLHF.

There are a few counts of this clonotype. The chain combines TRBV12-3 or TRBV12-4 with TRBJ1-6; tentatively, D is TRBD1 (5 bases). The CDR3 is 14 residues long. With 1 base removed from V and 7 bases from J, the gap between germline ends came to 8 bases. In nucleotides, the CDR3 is TGTGCCAGCAGTTTAGAGGGGTTGAATTCACCCCTCCACTTT. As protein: CASSLEGLNSPLHF.

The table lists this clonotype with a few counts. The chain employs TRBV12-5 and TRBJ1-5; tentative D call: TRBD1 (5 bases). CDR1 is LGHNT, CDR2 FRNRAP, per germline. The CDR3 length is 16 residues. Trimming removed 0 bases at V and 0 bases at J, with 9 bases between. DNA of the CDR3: TGTGCTAGTGGTTTGGTACGAGGGGATAGCAATCAGCCCCAGCATTTT. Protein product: CASGLVRGDSNQPQHF.

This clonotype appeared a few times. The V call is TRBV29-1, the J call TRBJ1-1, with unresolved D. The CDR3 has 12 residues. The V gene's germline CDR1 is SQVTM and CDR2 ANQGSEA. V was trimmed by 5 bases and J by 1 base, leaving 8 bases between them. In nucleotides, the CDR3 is TGCAGCGTTCTACCGTCGAACACTGAAGCTTTCTTT. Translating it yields CSVLPSNTEAFF.

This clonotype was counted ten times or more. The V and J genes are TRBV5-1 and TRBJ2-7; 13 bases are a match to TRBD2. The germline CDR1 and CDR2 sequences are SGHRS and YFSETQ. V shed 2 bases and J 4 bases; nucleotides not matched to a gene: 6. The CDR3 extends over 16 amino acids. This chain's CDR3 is CASSLWTSGSVYEQYF. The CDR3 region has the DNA TGCGCCAGCAGCTTATGGACTAGCGGGAGTGTTTACGAGCAGTACTTC.

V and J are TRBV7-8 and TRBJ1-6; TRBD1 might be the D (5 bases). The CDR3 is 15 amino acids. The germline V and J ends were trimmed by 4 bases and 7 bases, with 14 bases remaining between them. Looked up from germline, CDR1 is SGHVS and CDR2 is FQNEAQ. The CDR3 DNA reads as TGTGCCAGCAGCTCGACAGAACTATTAAATTCACCCCTCCACTTT. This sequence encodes CASSSTELLNSPLHF.

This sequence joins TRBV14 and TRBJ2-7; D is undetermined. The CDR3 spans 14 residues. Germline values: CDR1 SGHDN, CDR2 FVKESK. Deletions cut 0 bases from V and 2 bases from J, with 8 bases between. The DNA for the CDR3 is TGTGCCAGCAGCCAAGAGTTGGGCCCCTACGAGCAGTACTTC. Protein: CASSQELGPYEQYF.

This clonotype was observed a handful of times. For the CDR3, the DNA is TGTGCCATCAGTGAGGGGATAGGCCAGCCTGGTGGCAATCAGCCCCAGCATTTT. Translated, it gives CAISEGIGQPGGNQPQHF. The rearrangement uses TRBV10-3 and TRBJ1-5; no clear D. The CDR3 contains 18 residues. V was trimmed by 2 bases and J by 2 bases, leaving 19 bases between them. Germline-derived CDR1 and CDR2 are ENHRY and SYGVKD.

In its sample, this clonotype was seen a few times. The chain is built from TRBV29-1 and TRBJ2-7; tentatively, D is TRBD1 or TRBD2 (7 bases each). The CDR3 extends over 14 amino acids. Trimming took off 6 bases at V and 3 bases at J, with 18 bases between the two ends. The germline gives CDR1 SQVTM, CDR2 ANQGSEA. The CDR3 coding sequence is TGCAGCGTGGCTAGGGGGGGACAGATCTACGAGCAGTACTTC. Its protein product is CSVARGGQIYEQYF.

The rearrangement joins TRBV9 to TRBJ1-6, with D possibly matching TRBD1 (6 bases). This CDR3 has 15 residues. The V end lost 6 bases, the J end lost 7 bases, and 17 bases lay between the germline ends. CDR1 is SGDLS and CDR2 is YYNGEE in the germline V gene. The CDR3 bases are TGTGCCAGCAACCCGAACGGGGGGGCGAATTCACCCCTCCACTTT. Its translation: CASNPNGGANSPLHF.

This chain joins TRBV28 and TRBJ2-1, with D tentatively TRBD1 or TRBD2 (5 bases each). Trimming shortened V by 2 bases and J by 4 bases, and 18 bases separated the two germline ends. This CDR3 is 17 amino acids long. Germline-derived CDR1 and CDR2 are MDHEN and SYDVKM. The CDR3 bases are TGTGCCAGCAGTTTAATTTCCAGGGCCGGACTTTACAATGAGCAGTTCTTC. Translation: CASSLISRAGLYNEQFF.

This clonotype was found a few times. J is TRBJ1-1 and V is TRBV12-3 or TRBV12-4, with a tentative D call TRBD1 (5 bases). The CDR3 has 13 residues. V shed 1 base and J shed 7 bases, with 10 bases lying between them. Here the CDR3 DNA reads TGTGCCAGCAGTTTAGAGGACACTCGTGAAGCTTTCTTT. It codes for CASSLEDTREAFF.

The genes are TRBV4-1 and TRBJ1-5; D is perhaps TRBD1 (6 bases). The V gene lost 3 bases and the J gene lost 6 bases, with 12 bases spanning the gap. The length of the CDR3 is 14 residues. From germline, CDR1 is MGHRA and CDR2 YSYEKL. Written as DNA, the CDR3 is TGCGCCAGCAGCCACAGGGGAATGGGTCAGCCCCAGCATTTT. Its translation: CASSHRGMGQPQHF.

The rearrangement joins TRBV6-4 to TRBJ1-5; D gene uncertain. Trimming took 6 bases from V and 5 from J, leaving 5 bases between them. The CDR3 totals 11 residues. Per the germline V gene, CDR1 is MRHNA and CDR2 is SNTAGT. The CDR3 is CASSGYQPQHF. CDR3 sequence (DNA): TGTGCCAGCAGCGGGTATCAGCCCCAGCATTTT.